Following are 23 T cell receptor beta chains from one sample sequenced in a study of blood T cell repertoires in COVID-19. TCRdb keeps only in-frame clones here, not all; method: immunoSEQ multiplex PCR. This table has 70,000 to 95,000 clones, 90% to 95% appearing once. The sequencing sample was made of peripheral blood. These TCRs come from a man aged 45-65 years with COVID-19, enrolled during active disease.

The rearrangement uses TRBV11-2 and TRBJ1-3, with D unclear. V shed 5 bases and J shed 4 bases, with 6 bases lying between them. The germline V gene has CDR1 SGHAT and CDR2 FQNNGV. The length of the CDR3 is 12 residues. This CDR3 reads CASSQAGNTIYF. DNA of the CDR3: TGTGCCAGCAGCCAAGCCGGAAACACCATATATTTT.

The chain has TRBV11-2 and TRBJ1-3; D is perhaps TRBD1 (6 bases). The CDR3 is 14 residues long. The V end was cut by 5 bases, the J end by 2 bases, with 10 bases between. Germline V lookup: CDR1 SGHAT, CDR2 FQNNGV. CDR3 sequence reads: CASSQGSAGNTIYF. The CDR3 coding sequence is TGTGCCAGCAGCCAGGGGTCTGCTGGAAACACCATATATTTT.

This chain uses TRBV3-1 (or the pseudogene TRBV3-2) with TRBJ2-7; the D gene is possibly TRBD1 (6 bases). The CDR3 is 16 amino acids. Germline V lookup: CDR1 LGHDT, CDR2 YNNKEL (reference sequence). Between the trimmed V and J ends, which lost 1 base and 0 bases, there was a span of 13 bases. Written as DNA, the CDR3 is TGTGCCAGCAGCCAAGCGACAGGCCGGTCCTCCTACGAGCAGTACTTC. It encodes CASSQATGRSSYEQYF.

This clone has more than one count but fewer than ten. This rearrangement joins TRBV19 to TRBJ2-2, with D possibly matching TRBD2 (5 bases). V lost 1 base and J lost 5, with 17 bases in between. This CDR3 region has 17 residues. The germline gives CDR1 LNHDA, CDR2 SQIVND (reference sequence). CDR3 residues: CASSIVLARLRTGELFF. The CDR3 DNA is TGTGCCAGTAGTATAGTCCTAGCCCGTCTCCGGACCGGGGAGCTGTTTTTT.

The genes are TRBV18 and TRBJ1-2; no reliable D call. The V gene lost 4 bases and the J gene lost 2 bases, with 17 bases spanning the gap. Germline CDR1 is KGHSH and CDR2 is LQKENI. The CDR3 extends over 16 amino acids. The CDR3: CASSRSGRIENYGYTF. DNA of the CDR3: TGTGCCAGCTCACGGAGCGGCAGGATCGAGAACTATGGCTACACCTTC.

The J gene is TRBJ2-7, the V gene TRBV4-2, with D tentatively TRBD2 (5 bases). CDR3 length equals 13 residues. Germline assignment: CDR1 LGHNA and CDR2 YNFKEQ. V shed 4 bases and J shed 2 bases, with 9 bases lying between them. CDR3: CASSLTRAYEQYF. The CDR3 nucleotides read TGTGCCAGCAGCCTTACTAGGGCCTACGAGCAGTACTTC.

For the CDR3, the DNA is TGTGCCTGGAGTGTAATCCCGGGCGGGGTAGGAAATTCACCCCTCCACTTT. Translation: CAWSVIPGGVGNSPLHF. The rearrangement uses TRBV30 and TRBJ1-6; no firm D call. This CDR3 is built from 17 residues. The germline V gene encodes CDR1 GTSNPN and CDR2 SVGIG (reference sequence). V shed 0 bases and J shed 7 bases, with 19 bases lying between them.

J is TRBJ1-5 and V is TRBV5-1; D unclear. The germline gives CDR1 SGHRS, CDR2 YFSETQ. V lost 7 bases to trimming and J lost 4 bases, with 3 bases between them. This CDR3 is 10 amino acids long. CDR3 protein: CASQNQPQHF. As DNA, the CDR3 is TGCGCCAGCCAAAATCAGCCCCAGCATTTT.

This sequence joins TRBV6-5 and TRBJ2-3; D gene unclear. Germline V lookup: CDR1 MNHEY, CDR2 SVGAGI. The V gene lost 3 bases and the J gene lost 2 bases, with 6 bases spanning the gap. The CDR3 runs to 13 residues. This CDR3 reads CASSYQVTDTQYF. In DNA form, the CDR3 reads TGTGCCAGCAGTTATCAGGTCACAGATACGCAGTATTTT.

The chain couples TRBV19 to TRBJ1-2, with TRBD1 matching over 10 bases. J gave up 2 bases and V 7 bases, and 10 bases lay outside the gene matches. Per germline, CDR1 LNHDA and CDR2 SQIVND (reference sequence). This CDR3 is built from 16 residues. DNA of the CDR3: TGTGCCAGTACCCGGACAGGGGGTTTCTTGAACTATGGCTACACCTTC. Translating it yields CASTRTGGFLNYGYTF.

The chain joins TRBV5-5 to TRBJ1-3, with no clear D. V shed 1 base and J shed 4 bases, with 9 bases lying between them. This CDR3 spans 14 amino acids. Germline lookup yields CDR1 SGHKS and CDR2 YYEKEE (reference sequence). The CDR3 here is CASSLTAGGNTIYF. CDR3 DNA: TGTGCCAGCAGCTTGACCGCGGGGGGAAACACCATATATTTT.

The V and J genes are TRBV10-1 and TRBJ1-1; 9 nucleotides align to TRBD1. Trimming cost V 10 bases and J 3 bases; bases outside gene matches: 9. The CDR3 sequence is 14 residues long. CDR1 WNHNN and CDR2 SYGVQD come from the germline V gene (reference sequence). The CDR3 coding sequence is TGCGCCATCCGGGACAGGGCTTGGGACACTGAAGCTTTCTTT. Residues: CAIRDRAWDTEAFF.

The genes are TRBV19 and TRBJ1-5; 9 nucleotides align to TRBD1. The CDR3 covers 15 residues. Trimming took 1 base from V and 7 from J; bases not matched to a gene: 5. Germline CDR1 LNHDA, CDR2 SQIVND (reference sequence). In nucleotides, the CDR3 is TGTGCCAGTAGTATAGGGGACAGGGACCTACAGCCCCAGCATTTT. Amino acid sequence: CASSIGDRDLQPQHF.

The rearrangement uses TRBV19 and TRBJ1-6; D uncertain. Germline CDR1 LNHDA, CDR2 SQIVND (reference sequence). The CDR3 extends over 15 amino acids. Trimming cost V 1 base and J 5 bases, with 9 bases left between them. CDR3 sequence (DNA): TGTGCCAGTAGTATAGTATCGGGAGATAATTCACCCCTCCACTTT. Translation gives CASSIVSGDNSPLHF.

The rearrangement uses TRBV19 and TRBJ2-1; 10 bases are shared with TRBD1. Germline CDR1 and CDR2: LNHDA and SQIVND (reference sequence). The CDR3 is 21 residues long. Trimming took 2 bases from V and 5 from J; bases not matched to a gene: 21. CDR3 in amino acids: CASSILVSGQGYEGIDNEQFF. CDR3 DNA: TGTGCCAGTAGTATATTAGTATCGGGACAGGGGTACGAGGGAATCGACAATGAGCAGTTCTTC.

CDR3 nucleotide sequence: TGTGCCAGCAGTCCCGGGACTGCTTACGAGCAGTACGTC. Translation gives CASSPGTAYEQYV. The chain has TRBV2 and TRBJ2-7, with D perhaps TRBD2 (6 bases). V shed 5 bases and J shed 4 bases, with 12 bases lying between them. The germline CDR1 and CDR2 sequences are SNHLY and FYNNEI. This CDR3 has 13 amino acids.

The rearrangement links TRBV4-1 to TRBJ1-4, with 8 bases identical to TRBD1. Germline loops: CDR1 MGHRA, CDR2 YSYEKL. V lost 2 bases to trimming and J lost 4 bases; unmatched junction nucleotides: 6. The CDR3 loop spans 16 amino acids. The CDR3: CASSQMRTGSNEKLFF. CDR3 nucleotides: TGCGCCAGCAGCCAAATGCGGACAGGGAGTAATGAAAAACTGTTTTTT.

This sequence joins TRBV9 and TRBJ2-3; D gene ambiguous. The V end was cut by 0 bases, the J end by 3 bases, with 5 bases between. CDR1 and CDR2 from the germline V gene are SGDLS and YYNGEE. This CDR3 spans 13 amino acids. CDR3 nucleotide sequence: TGTGCCAGCAGCGTAGTTCAGACAGATACGCAGTATTTT. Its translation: CASSVVQTDTQYF.

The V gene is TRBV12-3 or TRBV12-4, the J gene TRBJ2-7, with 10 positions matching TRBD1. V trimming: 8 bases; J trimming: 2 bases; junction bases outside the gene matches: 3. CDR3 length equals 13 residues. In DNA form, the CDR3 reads TGTGCCAGCGGGACAGGGGTTCCCTACGAGCAGTACTTC. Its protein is CASGTGVPYEQYF.

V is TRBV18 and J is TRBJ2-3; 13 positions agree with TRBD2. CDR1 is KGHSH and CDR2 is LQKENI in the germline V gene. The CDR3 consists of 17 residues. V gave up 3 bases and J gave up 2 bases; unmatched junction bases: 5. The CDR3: CASSPWGLAGNTDTQYF. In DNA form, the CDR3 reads TGTGCCAGCTCACCTTGGGGACTAGCGGGAAACACAGATACGCAGTATTTT.

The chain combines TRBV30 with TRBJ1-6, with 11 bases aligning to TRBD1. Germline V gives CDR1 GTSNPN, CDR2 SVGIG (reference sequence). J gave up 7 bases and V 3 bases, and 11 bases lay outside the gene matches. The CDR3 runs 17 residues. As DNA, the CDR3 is TGTGCCTGGAGGCCCGGGACAGGGGGACTTGGGAATTCACCCCTCCACTTT. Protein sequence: CAWRPGTGGLGNSPLHF.

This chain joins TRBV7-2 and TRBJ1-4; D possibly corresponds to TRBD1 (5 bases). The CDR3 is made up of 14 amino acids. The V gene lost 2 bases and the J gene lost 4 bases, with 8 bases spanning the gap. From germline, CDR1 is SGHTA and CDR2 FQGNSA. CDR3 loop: CASSLRGVNEKLFF. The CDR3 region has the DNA TGTGCCAGCAGCTTACGGGGGGTTAATGAAAAACTGTTTTTT. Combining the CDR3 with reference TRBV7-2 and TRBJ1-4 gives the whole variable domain GAGVSQSPSNKVTEKGKDVELRCDPISGHTALYWYRQSLGQGLEFLIYFQGNSAPDKSGLPSDRFSAERTGGSVSTLTIQRTQQEDSAVYLCASSLRGVNEKLFFGSGTQLSVL.

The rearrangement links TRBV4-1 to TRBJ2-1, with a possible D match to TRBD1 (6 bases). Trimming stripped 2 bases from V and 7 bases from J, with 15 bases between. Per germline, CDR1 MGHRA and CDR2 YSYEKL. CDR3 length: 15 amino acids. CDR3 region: CASSQIQGVRNEQFF. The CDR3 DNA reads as TGCGCCAGCAGCCAAATACAGGGTGTAAGGAATGAGCAGTTCTTC.